This T cell receptor (beta chain) appears in the sequencing data of a study of blood T cell repertoires in COVID-19. Germline CDR1 SGHRS, CDR2 YFSETQ. The CDR3 runs to 17 residues. After removal of 5 bases from V and 5 bases from J, the junction contained 15 bases not matched to a gene. How the authors handled the data: Amplification of reference gene primers provided the estimated nucleated cell counts. The protocol was immunoSEQ multiplex PCR, while the TCRdb copy is restricted to in-frame clones and leaves out a portion. From that table come the V and J calls and clone size; the DNA was used to work out D and trimming. This repertoire shows 300,000 to 400,000 clones, 85% to 90% found once; its top ten account for 3%.

V is TRBV5-1 and J is TRBJ2-1; TRBD1 matches 8 bases. This TCR came from a human donor in a cohort sampled during active COVID-19. What was sequenced was peripheral blood. For the CDR3, the DNA is TGCGCCAGCAGGCGACGCACCGGGACAGGAGACAACAATGAGCAGTTCTTC. This sequence encodes CASRRRTGTGDNNEQFF.